This T cell receptor beta chain originates from a study of CD8 T cells in ankylosing spondylitis. Study results and limitations: Previously reported in reactive arthritis synovial fluid and blood were some of the motif variants. Seemingly distinctive of ankylosing spondylitis blood was a TCR beta motif formed by eight highly homologous variants.

This clonotype was seen a handful of times. What it binds is unknown. TCRdb reprocessed the 5' RACE reads with MiXCR, giving one entry per CDR3 protein. Of 300,000 to 400,000 distinct CDR3 sequences in the sample, more than 20% were seen once. V was clipped by 5 bases and J by 7 bases; unmatched bases: 7. The CDR3 contains 14 residues. This chain connects TRBV12-3 or TRBV12-4 to TRBJ1-4; the match to TRBD1 covers 7 bases. Sequenced material: blood, either unsorted or a sorted T cell fraction (not recorded which). The clonotype comes from a male donor with ankylosing spondylitis. The CDR3 here is CASSIQGNREKLFF. The CDR3 coding sequence is TGTGCCAGCAGTATACAGGGGAATCGTGAAAAACTGTTTTTT.